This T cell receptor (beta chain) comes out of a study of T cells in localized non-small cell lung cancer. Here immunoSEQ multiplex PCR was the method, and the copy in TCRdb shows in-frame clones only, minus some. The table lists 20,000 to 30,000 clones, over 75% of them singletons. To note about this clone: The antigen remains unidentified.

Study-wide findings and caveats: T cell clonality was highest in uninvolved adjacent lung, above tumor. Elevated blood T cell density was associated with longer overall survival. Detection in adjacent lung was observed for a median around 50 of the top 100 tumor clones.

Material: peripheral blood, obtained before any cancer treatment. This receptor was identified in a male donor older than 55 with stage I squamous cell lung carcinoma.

The CDR3: CASSRGWDTQYF. In DNA, the CDR3 is TGTGCCAGCAGCCGCGGGTGGGATACGCAGTATTTT. The chain combines TRBV14 with TRBJ2-3, with D possibly matching TRBD2 (5 bases). The CDR3 is 12 residues long. Germline values: CDR1 SGHDN, CDR2 FVKESK. V was trimmed by 4 bases and J by 6 bases, leaving 8 bases between them.